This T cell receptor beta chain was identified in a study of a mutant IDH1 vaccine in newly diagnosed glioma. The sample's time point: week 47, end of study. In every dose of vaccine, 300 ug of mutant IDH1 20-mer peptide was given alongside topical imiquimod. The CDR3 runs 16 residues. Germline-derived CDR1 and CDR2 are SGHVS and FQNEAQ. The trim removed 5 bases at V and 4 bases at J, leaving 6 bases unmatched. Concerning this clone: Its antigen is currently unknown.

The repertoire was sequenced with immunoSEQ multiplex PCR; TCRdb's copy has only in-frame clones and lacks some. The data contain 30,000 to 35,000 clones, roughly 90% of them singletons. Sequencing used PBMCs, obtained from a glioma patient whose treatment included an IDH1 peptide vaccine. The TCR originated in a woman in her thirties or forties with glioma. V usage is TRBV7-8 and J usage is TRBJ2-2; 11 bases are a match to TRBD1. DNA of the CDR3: TGTGCCAGCAGCATAAGGGACAGGGGGGGCACCGGGGAGCTGTTTTTT. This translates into CASSIRDRGGTGELFF.